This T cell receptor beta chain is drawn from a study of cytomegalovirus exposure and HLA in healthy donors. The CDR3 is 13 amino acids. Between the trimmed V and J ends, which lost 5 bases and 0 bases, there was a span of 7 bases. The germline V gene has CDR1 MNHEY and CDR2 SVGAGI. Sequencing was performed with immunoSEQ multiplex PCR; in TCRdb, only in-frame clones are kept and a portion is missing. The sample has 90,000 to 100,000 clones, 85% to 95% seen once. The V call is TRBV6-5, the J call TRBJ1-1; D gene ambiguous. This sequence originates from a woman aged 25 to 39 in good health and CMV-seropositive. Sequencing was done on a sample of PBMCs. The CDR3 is CASSGNLNTEAFF. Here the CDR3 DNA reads TGTGCCAGCAGTGGCAATTTGAACACTGAAGCTTTCTTT.